The rows below give T cell receptor beta chains drawn from one sample of a study of OX40 agonist ivuxolimab in advanced cancers. The data were produced by immunoSEQ multiplex PCR, yet TCRdb's version contains in-frame clones alone and is incomplete. The table lists more than 65,000 clones, just under 85% of them singletons. Sample: CD4+ or CD8+ T cells sorted from blood, taken in a trial of the OX40 agonist ivuxolimab. Receptor source: an adult with an advanced solid tumor such as melanoma, head and neck, liver or kidney cancer. Each CDR3 is given without its conserved first and last residue.

>TRBV11-3|TRBJ2-5
ASSLLRESETQY
>TRBV28|TRBJ1-6
ASSLIRVQRSNSPLH
>TRBV7-2|TRBJ1-3
ASISGGRNTIY
>TRBV5-1|TRBJ1-1
ASSSPDRNTEAF
>TRBV7-9|NA
ASRPWDREGGEQY
>TRBV30|TRBJ1-2
AWSAFKTGFNYGYT
>TRBV7-8|TRBJ2-3
ASSLARIAGASLSTDTQY
>TRBV25-1|TRBJ1-4
ASVDDEKLF
>TRBV28|TRBJ1-3
ATEQGELSGNTIY
>TRBV9|TRBJ1-2
ASSVGDRGLFGYT
>TRBV28|TRBJ1-2
ATSNDLSGIYT
>TRBV7-9|TRBJ2-1
ASSLGWTGGEYNEQF
>TRBV4-2|TRBJ2-7
ASSQGGGGYEQY
>TRBV27|TRBJ2-6
ASSLRSGANVLT
>TRBV7-8|TRBJ2-3
ASSLVDTQY
>TRBV15|TRBJ2-7
ATSSGSFQEQY
>TRBV6-1|TRBJ2-3
ASSARGTSGNTDTQY
>TRBV5-1|TRBJ2-2
ASNPGQNTGELF
>TRBV4-1|TRBJ1-4
ASSQGRIATNEKLF
>TRBV6-5|TRBJ2-7
ASVPTGSYYEQY
>TRBV20-1|TRBJ2-1
SARVLAGQF
>TRBV4-3|TRBJ1-3
ASSQDHPGKGGNTIY
>TRBV7-2|TRBJ1-2
ASSLVGGVGYGYT
>TRBV6-1|TRBJ2-1
ASRLAGYSYNEQF
>TRBV4-3|TRBJ2-2
ASSQADGRSTGELF
>TRBV11-2|TRBJ1-1
ASSLDRDISEAF
>TRBV9|TRBJ1-2
ASSVGDRGYGYT
>TRBV18|TRBJ2-2
ASSPQGTGELF
>TRBV7-2|TRBJ1-2
ASSLVAGAYGYT
>TRBV5-6|TRBJ2-1
ASSPASGRYNEQF
>TRBV9|TRBJ2-2
ASSAGGTAGGELF
>TRBV19|TRBJ2-7
ASSPRKGNIYEQY
>TRBV28|TRBJ1-1
ASSVTGVRAF
>TRBV28|TRBJ2-3
ASSSTGATDTQY
>TRBV14|TRBJ2-5
ASSQDNLAGFH
>TRBV7-9|TRBJ1-2
ASSSFTPRDSRTYGYT
>TRBV18|TRBJ1-2
ASSPLTGGYDYT
>TRBV5-1|TRBJ2-2
ASSWVSGSVGGELF
>TRBV5-6|TRBJ1-5
ASSLWQAYDQPQH
>TRBV5-8|TRBJ1-4
ASSLSEGNELF
>TRBV5-4|TRBJ1-2
ASSPDGQGTYGYT
>TRBV18|TRBJ1-5
ASSPRTLQTNQPQH
>TRBV10-2|TRBJ2-2
ASSELAGGTGELF
>TRBV7-9|TRBJ2-1
ASSLGLLVREQF
>TRBV28|TRBJ1-1
ASSLPRRNTEAF
>TRBV6-6|TRBJ1-2
ASSYSGTSNYGYT
>TRBV5-1|TRBJ2-1
ASSSGTRRRGEQF
>TRBV20-1|TRBJ2-1
SGTSGSLAF
>TRBV2|TRBJ2-7
ASTFTGTNPYEQY
>TRBV14|TRBJ2-7
ASSPRTGEQY
>TRBV7-2|TRBJ1-1
ASSLGPRNTEAF
>TRBV19|TRBJ1-1
ASSIGTGLNTEAF
>TRBV30|TRBJ2-7
AWSGWSRAEQY
>TRBV5-1|TRBJ1-4
ASSLTGANEKLF
>TRBV7-9|TRBJ2-7
ASSPRLVPTYEQY
>TRBV6-6|TRBJ1-1
ASSQRTELNTEAF
>TRBV7-9|TRBJ2-1
ASSFRGGADEQF
>TRBV18|TRBJ1-1
ASSVQETTEAF
>TRBV5-4|TRBJ2-7
ASSPTSASYEQY
>TRBV9|TRBJ1-6
ASSPSRRDSPLH